This T cell receptor beta chain stems from a study of patients and donors after allogeneic stem cell transplantation. This clonotype is a singleton in its sample. CDR1 is SGHKS, CDR2 YYEKEE, per germline (reference sequence). V shed 2 bases, J shed 5 bases, and the junction held 15 bases outside the gene matches. The CDR3 sequence is 17 residues long. TCRdb passed the RT-PCR reads through MiXCR, listing each CDR3 protein once. The sample lists around 200,000 distinct CDR3 sequences, 38% seen once, with around a tenth in the top ten. This sequence originates from a human donor who was either an allogeneic HSCT recipient or a stem cell or donor lymphocyte infusion donor (not recorded which). It is not recorded whose cells these are; they may come from a transplant donor. Material: blood, either unsorted or a sorted T cell fraction (not recorded which). This chain links TRBV5-5 with TRBJ2-5; 7 positions agree with TRBD1. The CDR3 loop is CASSFTERGPPWETQYF. Here the CDR3 DNA reads TGTGCCAGCAGCTTTACAGAAAGGGGGCCACCATGGGAGACCCAGTACTTC.